This is a list of T cell receptor beta chains from one sample in a study of Tregs in tolerant kidney transplant recipients. Profiled with immunoSEQ multiplex PCR; TCRdb holds only in-frame clones, not every one. The table shows tens of thousands of clones, with more than 85% occurring only once. Here the sequenced sample was CD4+ T cells from blood, taken before the transplant. All receptors derive from a human donor who received a combined kidney and bone marrow transplant. The CDR3 runs from the conserved cysteine through the conserved F or W. D genes are given only for firm matches. The size field is filled for only some rows; it gives once, few, many or a size class.

length,V,J,size,D,DNA,CDR3
15,TRBV4-2,TRBJ1-2,-,-,TGTGCCAGCAGCACCCGGGAAGGCTCCCTATATGGCTACACCTTC,CASSTREGSLYGYTF
14,TRBV6-5,TRBJ2-3,-,-,TGTGCCAGCAGTTCGACTAGGTCCACAGATACGCAGTATTTT,CASSSTRSTDTQYF
14,TRBV28,TRBJ1-6,-,-,TGTGCCAGCAGTTACAGCCGCTATAATTCACCCCTCCACTTT,CASSYSRYNSPLHF
18,TRBV4-3,TRBJ2-1,-,TRBD1,TGCGCCAGCAGCCAACCTACCTGGGGCAGGGGGTTGAAAAATGAGCAGTTCTTC,CASSQPTWGRGLKNEQFF
15,TRBV6-1,TRBJ2-3,-,-,TGTGCCAGCAGCTCCTTGCGGGGATCGACAGATACGCAGTATTTT,CASSSLRGSTDTQYF
16,TRBV10-3,TRBJ2-1,-,-,TGTGCCATCAGTGTGCAAGGCGGGACGGGAGTAAATGAGCAGTTCTTC,CAISVQGGTGVNEQFF
14,TRBV2,TRBJ2-1,-,-,TGTGCCAGCTTATCCAGCGGTTCATACAATGAGCAGTTCTTC,CASLSSGSYNEQFF
15,TRBV5-1,TRBJ2-5,-,-,TGCGCCAGCAGCTTGCAGGCAGGGTCCCAAGAGACCCAGTACTTC,CASSLQAGSQETQYF
16,TRBV7-2,TRBJ2-6,-,-,TGTGCCAGCAGCGCCCAAACTAGCTCTGGGGCCAACGTCCTGACTTTC,CASSAQTSSGANVLTF
15,TRBV5-1,TRBJ2-2,-,-,TGCGCCAGCGCCCGACTAGGAGGGGACACCGGGGAGCTGTTTTTT,CASARLGGDTGELFF
15,TRBV2,TRBJ1-5,-,-,TGTGCCAGCACCCGCGATGGTAATAGCAATCAGCCCCAGCATTTT,CASTRDGNSNQPQHF
16,TRBV7-2,TRBJ1-6,once,TRBD1,TGTGCCAGCAGCTCACACCGGGACAGGGGAAATTCACCCCTCCACTTT,CASSSHRDRGNSPLHF
15,TRBV7-2,TRBJ2-1,-,TRBD1,TGTGCCAGCAGCCAACAGGGGGTTTCCTACAATGAGCAGTTCTTC,CASSQQGVSYNEQFF
15,TRBV4-1,TRBJ1-1,-,-,TGCGCCAGCCGATTCCCAGGGCAGTCGAACACTGAAGCTTTCTTT,CASRFPGQSNTEAFF
14,TRBV7-8,TRBJ2-5,-,-,TGTGCCAGCAGCGATCGTGGCAGATCGGAGACCCAGTACTTC,CASSDRGRSETQYF
15,TRBV13,TRBJ2-7,-,TRBD2,TGTGCCAGCAGCTTCAGACTAGCGGGAGCCTACGAGCAGTACTTC,CASSFRLAGAYEQYF
14,TRBV2,TRBJ1-6,-,-,TGTGCCAGCATGTTTAGCTCCTATAATTCCCCCCTCCACTTT,CASMFSSYNSPLHF
16,TRBV5-6,TRBJ2-7,once,TRBD1,TGTGCCAGCAGCCTACTAGGACAGGGGAGTACCTACGAGCAGTACTTC,CASSLLGQGSTYEQYF
11,TRBV4-3,TRBJ1-2,-,-,TGCGCCAGCAGCTACATGGGCGGCTACACCTTC,CASSYMGGYTF
16,TRBV27,TRBJ2-2,-,TRBD2,TGTGCCAGCAGGCATAGCGGGACACAAACCACCGGGGAGCTGTTTTTT,CASRHSGTQTTGELFF
15,TRBV7-2,TRBJ1-5,-,TRBD1,TGTGCCAGCAGCTTTACAGGGGCTCCCAATCAGCCCCAGCATTTT,CASSFTGAPNQPQHF
15,TRBV9,TRBJ2-3,-,TRBD2,TGTGCCAGCAGCCCACGACTAGCGGGAGAGGAAACGCAGTATTTT,CASSPRLAGEETQYF
17,TRBV9,TRBJ2-6,-,TRBD1,TGTGCCAGCAGCCCAGGACAGGGGGCGAGGGGGGCCAACGTCCTGACTTTC,CASSPGQGARGANVLTF
14,TRBV5-5,TRBJ2-2,-,-,TGTGCCAGCAGCCCGGTGGGGGGTACCGGGGAGCTGTTTTTT,CASSPVGGTGELFF
14,TRBV5-4,TRBJ2-5,-,TRBD2,TGTGCCAGCAGGTCCGGACTAGCAGTAGAGACCCAGTACTTC,CASRSGLAVETQYF
15,TRBV4-2,TRBJ2-3,-,TRBD2,TGTGCCAGCAGCCACCTGAGGGAGGGTGCGGATACGCAGTATTTT,CASSHLREGADTQYF
14,TRBV2,TRBJ2-7,-,TRBD2,TGTGCCAGCAGTGCGACTAGCGGGAGTTTCGAGCAGTACTTC,CASSATSGSFEQYF
13,TRBV30,TRBJ1-5,-,TRBD1,TGTGCCTGGAGTGGGACAGGGAATCAGCCCCAGCATTTT,CAWSGTGNQPQHF
14,TRBV19,TRBJ2-1,-,-,TGTGCCAGTAGTATATCAGGCAGTCGCAATGAGCAGTTCTTC,CASSISGSRNEQFF
15,TRBV28,TRBJ1-2,-,TRBD1,TGTGCCAGCAGTTCCCCGACAGGGTTTTACTATGGCTACACCTTC,CASSSPTGFYYGYTF
16,TRBV4-2,TRBJ2-2,-,-,TGTGCCAGCAGCCAAGGAGAGGCAGGGTACACCGGGGAGCTGTTTTTT,CASSQGEAGYTGELFF